The source of this TCR beta chain is a study of blood T cell repertoires in COVID-19. Study-level information: Samples taken during acute and convalescent COVID-19 were collected in the United States, Italy and Spain. PBMCs, B-cell-depleted T cells, or T cells were the source of the cDNA or gDNA that made up the material.

In the study's own analysis: Reference gene primer amplification yielded estimated nucleated cell counts. Using immunoSEQ multiplex PCR, the repertoire was profiled, and TCRdb retains in-frame clones only, with some absent. That table gives V, J and clone size, and the DNA gave D and trimming. The sample records 200,000 to 300,000 clones, roughly 86% being singletons. This CDR3 region has 14 residues. V shed 7 bases and J 2 bases; nucleotides not matched to a gene: 8. Germline V gene sequence: CDR1 PRHDT, CDR2 FYEKMQ (reference sequence). The sample was peripheral blood. The chain combines TRBV13 with TRBJ2-7; 7 positions match TRBD1. The TCR sequence derives from a woman aged 25 to 39 who had recovered from COVID-19. The CDR3 region has the DNA TGTGCCAGCAACCTTAGGGGGCTTCCCTACGAGCAGTACTTC. It yields the protein CASNLRGLPYEQYF.